The clone carrying this T cell receptor beta chain appeared a few times. The antigen is unknown. As every portion of the isolated RNA was reverse transcribed, the sequencing read expressed TCRB transcripts. The study sequenced naive, central memory and regulatory T cell samples to an average of about 3.5 million reads. Clones were read by immunoSEQ multiplex PCR, and TCRdb kept only the in-frame ones, dropping some. The data hold about 240,000 clones, with roughly 14% observed a single time. This sample is part of a study of beta chain features in type 1 diabetes. Study observations and caveats: Cells with high TCR expression could be over-represented by cDNA sequencing. Patients with Type 1 diabetes showed moderately but significantly shorter TCRB CDR3s in all four CD4+ subsets.

Germline V lookup: CDR1 MNHEY, CDR2 SVGAGI. This CDR3 comprises 12 residues. Trimming took 6 bases from V and 3 from J, leaving 8 bases between them. The specimen sequenced was naive CD4+ T cells from blood. The chain recombines TRBV6-5 with TRBJ2-5, with D possibly TRBD2 on 5 matching bases. The origin of this receptor is a man aged 30 to 39 with type 1 diabetes. CDR3 nucleotide sequence: TGTGCCAGCAGGCGAGCGGAAGAGACCCAGTACTTC. Amino acid sequence: CASRRAEETQYF.